This T cell receptor beta chain derives from a study of graft-versus-host responses after intestinal transplantation. Germline V lookup: CDR1 SGHKS, CDR2 YYEKEE (reference sequence). This CDR3 has 15 residues. Germline trimming cut 0 bases from V and 4 bases from J; bases unmatched to any gene: 4. Measured with immunoSEQ multiplex PCR; TCRdb has only the in-frame clones, and not every one. Of approximately 89,000 clones listed, roughly 92% are singletons. This clone has a single count. Its matching antigen is unknown. The chain couples TRBV5-5 to TRBJ1-2; 9 bases are shared with TRBD1. The starting material was unstimulated CD4+ T cells sorted from spleen or lymph node cells, obtained before intestinal transplant. The TCR was taken from a human donor who received an intestinal transplant. The CDR3 DNA reads TGTGCCAGCAGCTTGGAGGGGACAGGGATCTATGGCTACACCTTC. The encoded protein is CASSLEGTGIYGYTF.